The clone carrying this TCR beta chain was seen a handful of times. J was trimmed by 9 bases and V by 4 bases; bases with no gene match: 5. This CDR3 contains 14 residues. CDR1 KGHSH and CDR2 LQKENI come from the germline V gene. TCRdb's copy holds only in-frame clones and misses some; the assay was immunoSEQ multiplex PCR. The sample has roughly 300,000 clones, around 86% seen once. Ages ranged from about 18 to 89 years, with residence in around 24 US areas. Donors were grouped by their self-reported clinical history. The entry originates in a study of blood T cell repertoires in COVID-19. Study information: Samples taken during acute and convalescent COVID-19 were collected in the United States, Italy and Spain.

This chain joins TRBV18 and TRBJ1-6; 8 bases agree with TRBD1. Sample: PBMCs or T cells enriched from blood (not recorded which). This receptor was obtained from a woman aged 18-29 years who had recovered from COVID-19. CDR3: CASSRGQGGSPLHF. The CDR3 DNA sequence: TGTGCCAGCTCACGAGGACAGGGCGGTTCACCCCTCCACTTT. Complete variable domain (other parts from reference TRBV18 and TRBJ1-6): NAGVMQNPRHLVRRRGQEARLRCSPMKGHSHVYWYRQLPEEGLKFMVYLQKENIIDESGMPKERFSAEFPKEGPSILRIQQVVRGDSAAYFCASSRGQGGSPLHFGNGTRLTVT.